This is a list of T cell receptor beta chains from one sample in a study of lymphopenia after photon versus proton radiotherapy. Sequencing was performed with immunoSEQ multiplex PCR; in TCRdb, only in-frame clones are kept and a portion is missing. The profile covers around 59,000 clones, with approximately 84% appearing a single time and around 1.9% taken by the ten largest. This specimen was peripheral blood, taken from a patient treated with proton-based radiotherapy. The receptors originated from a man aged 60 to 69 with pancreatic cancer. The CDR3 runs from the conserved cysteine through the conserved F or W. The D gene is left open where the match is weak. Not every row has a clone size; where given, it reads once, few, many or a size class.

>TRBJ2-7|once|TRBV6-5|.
TGTGCCAGCACTAGCAGGGGGGGAAGCTACGAGCAGTACTTC
CASTSRGGSYEQYF
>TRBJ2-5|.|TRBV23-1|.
TGCGCCAGCAGTCGGTCAGCTACCCAAGAGACCCAGTACTTC
CASSRSATQETQYF
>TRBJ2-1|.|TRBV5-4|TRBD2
TGTGCCAGCAGCTTCAGACTAGCGGGAGGACATGAGCAGTTCTTC
CASSFRLAGGHEQFF
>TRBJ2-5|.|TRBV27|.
TGTGCCAGCAGTTTAGGGCAGGGAAGGAGGGCACAAGAGACCCAGTACTTC
CASSLGQGRRAQETQYF
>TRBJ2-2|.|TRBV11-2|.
TGTGCCAGCAACGACAAGGATCACACCGGGGAGCTGTTTTTT
CASNDKDHTGELFF
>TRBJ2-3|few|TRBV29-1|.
TGCAGCGTTGGACGGGGAAGCACAGATACGCAGTATTTT
CSVGRGSTDTQYF
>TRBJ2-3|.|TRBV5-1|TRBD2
TGCGCCAGCAGCTTGGCTAGCGGGAGTGCAGATACGCAGTATTTT
CASSLASGSADTQYF
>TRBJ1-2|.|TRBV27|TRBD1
TGTGCCAGCAGTTATTCCACGGACAGGGAATATGGCTACACCTTC
CASSYSTDREYGYTF
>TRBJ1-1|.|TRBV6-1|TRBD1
TGTGCCAGCAGCCTGGGACAGGAGAACACTGAAGCTTTCTTT
CASSLGQENTEAFF
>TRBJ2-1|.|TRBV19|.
TGTGCCAGTAGTATAGAGGGCAGCTCCTACAATGAGCAGTTCTTC
CASSIEGSSYNEQFF
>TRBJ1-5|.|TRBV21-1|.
TGTGCCAGCAGCAAAGAGGTCTGCCAGCCCCAGCATTTT
CASSKEVCQPQHF
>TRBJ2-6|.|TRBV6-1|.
TGTGCCAGCAGTGAAAATAGGGCTGGGGCCAACGTCCTGACTTTC
CASSENRAGANVLTF
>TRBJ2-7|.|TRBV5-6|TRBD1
TGTGCCAGCAGATACAGCGGACAGGTGTCCTACGAGCAGTACTTC
CASRYSGQVSYEQYF
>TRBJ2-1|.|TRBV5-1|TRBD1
TGCGCCAGCAGCAAGGGACAGTACAATGAGCAGTTCTTC
CASSKGQYNEQFF
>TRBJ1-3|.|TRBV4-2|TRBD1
TGTGCCAGCAGCCAAGATCTAACAGGGGGGAGCACCATATATTTT
CASSQDLTGGSTIYF
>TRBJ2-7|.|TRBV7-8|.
TGTGCCAGCAGCTTAGGAATTATAGGCCGAAGCCCCTACGAGCAGTACTTC
CASSLGIIGRSPYEQYF
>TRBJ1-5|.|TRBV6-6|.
TGTGCCAGCAGCCTCGATAGCAATCAGCCCCAGCATTTT
CASSLDSNQPQHF
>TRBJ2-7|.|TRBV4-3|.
TGCGCCAGCAGCCAAGATTTATCAGCGCAGACCTACGAGCAGTACTTC
CASSQDLSAQTYEQYF
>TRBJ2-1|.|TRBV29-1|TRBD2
TGCAGCGTTGGAGCGGGGATAGAGGGTGAGCAGTTCTTC
CSVGAGIEGEQFF
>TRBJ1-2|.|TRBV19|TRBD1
TGTGCCAGTAGACGGCAGGGGGACTATGGCTACACCTTC
CASRRQGDYGYTF
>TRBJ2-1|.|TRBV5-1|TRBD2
TGCGCCAGCATTCCGGGACTAGCTGGCGATGAGCAGTTCTTC
CASIPGLAGDEQFF
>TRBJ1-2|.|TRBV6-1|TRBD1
TGTGCCAGCAGTGAACGGGCAGGGGGGTACTATGGCTACACCTTC
CASSERAGGYYGYTF